Following are 10 T cell receptor beta chains from one sample sequenced in a study of shared clonotypes between healthy human individuals. Method: immunoSEQ multiplex PCR; TCRdb's copy keeps in-frame clones and lacks some. The profile shows approximately 700,000 clones, around 78% of them singletons. Sequencing input: memory CD4+ T cells sorted from blood. Subset specified: CD45RA-negative fraction. All receptors come from a woman between 25 and 40 years old in good health.

This chain links TRBV19 with TRBJ1-1, with D perhaps TRBD1 (6 bases). V was pared by 8 bases and J by 1 base, with 11 bases between. CDR3 size: 13 residues. Germline V lookup: CDR1 LNHDA, CDR2 SQIVND (reference sequence). The CDR3 sequence is CASCQGWNTEAFF. The CDR3 nucleotides read TGTGCCAGTTGCCAGGGGTGGAACACTGAAGCTTTCTTT. Filled out from reference TRBV19 and TRBJ1-1, the complete variable domain reads DGGITQSPKYLFRKEGQNVTLSCEQNLNHDAMYWYRQDPGQGLRLIYYSQIVNDFQKGDIAEGYSVSREKKESFPLTVTSAQKNPTAFYLCASCQGWNTEAFFGQGTRLTVV.

The chain uses TRBV5-6 and TRBJ2-5; the match to TRBD2 covers 12 bases. The CDR3 totals 15 residues. The J segment lost 2 bases and the V segment lost 7 bases, leaving 6 bases of the junction unmatched. CDR1 is SGHDT, CDR2 YYEEEE, per germline. For the CDR3, the DNA is TGTGCCAGCGGGGGGACTAGCGGGCTACAAGAGACCCAGTACTTC. Its translation is CASGGTSGLQETQYF.

A few counts support this clone. This chain connects TRBV25-1 to TRBJ1-1; D is perhaps TRBD1 (5 bases). Germline loops: CDR1 MGHDK, CDR2 SYGVNS. V gave up 6 bases and J gave up 3 bases, with 8 bases separating them. The CDR3 runs to 12 residues. DNA of the CDR3: TGTGCCAGCAGGGGACTTTACACTGAAGCTTTCTTT. It codes for CASRGLYTEAFF.

The chain employs TRBV5-1 and TRBJ2-4, with 7 bases matching TRBD1. This CDR3 is 14 amino acids long. Unmatched junction bases numbered 2, after V lost 0 bases and J lost 5 bases. Germline V gene data show CDR1 as SGHRS and CDR2 as YFSETQ. The CDR3 is CASSLGDRQNIQYF. As DNA, the CDR3 is TGCGCCAGCAGCTTGGGGGACAGACAAAACATTCAGTACTTC.

The chain is built from TRBV19 and TRBJ2-7; 11 bases agree with TRBD2. J was trimmed by 2 bases and V by 5 bases; bases with no gene match: 8. Germline assignment: CDR1 LNHDA and CDR2 SQIVND (reference sequence). The CDR3 has 16 residues. The CDR3 protein is CASSPAGTSGAYEQYF. The CDR3 nucleotides are TGTGCCAGTAGTCCCGCCGGGACTAGCGGCGCCTACGAGCAGTACTTC. The full variable domain, rest sourced from reference TRBV19 and TRBJ2-7, is DGGITQSPKYLFRKEGQNVTLSCEQNLNHDAMYWYRQDPGQGLRLIYYSQIVNDFQKGDIAEGYSVSREKKESFPLTVTSAQKNPTAFYLCASSPAGTSGAYEQYFGPGTRLTVT.

The rearrangement links TRBV7-2 to TRBJ2-3; the D is unclear. This CDR3 spans 16 amino acids. The V end lost 2 bases, the J end lost 5 bases, and 17 bases lay between the germline ends. Looked up from germline, CDR1 is SGHTA and CDR2 is FQGNSA. The CDR3 DNA is TGTGCCAGCAGCTTAACAGTAATGGTTGTTGGAGATACGCAGTATTTT. Protein product: CASSLTVMVVGDTQYF. Full variable domain (remainder filled in from reference TRBV7-2 and TRBJ2-3): GAGVSQSPSNKVTEKGKDVELRCDPISGHTALYWYRQSLGQGLEFLIYFQGNSAPDKSGLPSDRFSAERTGGSVSTLTIQRTQQEDSAVYLCASSLTVMVVGDTQYFGPGTRLTVL.

The table lists this clone with a count of one. The chain recombines TRBV28 with TRBJ2-6; 10 bases line up with TRBD1. The trim removed 9 bases at V and 3 bases at J, leaving 11 bases unmatched. This CDR3 has 17 residues. Germline V gene lookup returns CDR1 MDHEN and CDR2 SYDVKM. The CDR3 loop reads CASSGTGAWDGANVLTF. The CDR3 DNA follows: TGTGCCAGTTCCGGGACAGGGGCCTGGGATGGGGCCAACGTCCTGACTTTC. The full variable domain, completed using reference TRBV28 and TRBJ2-6, is DVKVTQSSRYLVKRTGEKVFLECVQDMDHENMFWYRQDPGLGLRLIYFSYDVKMKEKGDIPEGYSVSREKKERFSLILESASTNQTSMYLCASSGTGAWDGANVLTFGAGSRLTVL.

This chain joins TRBV6-6 and TRBJ2-1, with D hard to call. Germline V CDR1 and CDR2: MNHNY, SVGAGI (reference sequence). CDR3 length equals 12 residues. V lost 6 bases and J lost 4, with 7 bases in between. Here the CDR3 DNA reads TGTGCCAGCAGGACTGGTTACAATGAGCAGTTCTTC. Its translation is CASRTGYNEQFF.

The CDR3 loop is CASSLNGGRDRDNQPQHF. CDR3 DNA: TGTGCCAGCAGCTTAAATGGAGGTCGGGACAGGGACAATCAGCCCCAGCATTTT. The rearrangement uses TRBV5-6 and TRBJ1-5; 9 bases align to TRBD1. Looked up from germline, CDR1 is SGHDT and CDR2 is YYEEEE. This CDR3 is built from 18 residues. V lost 2 bases, J lost 3 bases, and 12 bases stayed unmatched.

This clone has only a few counts. V and J are TRBV5-4 and TRBJ1-4; perhaps TRBD1 as D (6 bases). Germline V gene lookup returns CDR1 SGHNT and CDR2 YYREEE (reference sequence). Trimming took off 2 bases at V and 8 bases at J, with 10 bases between the two ends. The CDR3 covers 13 residues. The CDR3 DNA is TGTGCCAGCAGCTTCAGGGGTGGGGAAAAACTGTTTTTT. Its protein is CASSFRGGEKLFF.